This TCR beta chain was documented in a study of immune cell composition in non-small cell lung cancer. Concerning this clone itself: The antigen remains undetermined. Other DNA sequences within the sample encode an identical CDR3.

General study findings and limits: Tumour TCR-beta clonality showed no significant link to smoking pack-years. Tumour-associated clones >0.5% occurred in roughly 30% of adenocarcinomas, less than 80% of squamous.

This table comes from immunoSEQ multiplex PCR, and its TCRdb copy is limited to in-frame clones, with some not included. The sample shows about 8,000 clones, under 80% of them seen only once. The length of the CDR3 is 13 residues. Per germline, CDR1 SGHNT and CDR2 YYREEE (reference sequence). The ends lost 0 bases at V and 5 bases at J; junction bases unmatched: 0. The clonotype was recovered from a human donor with non-small cell lung cancer. Sequenced sample: lung tumor tissue. The chain carries TRBV5-4 and TRBJ1-1; 8 bases are a match to TRBD1. The CDR3 region is CASSLDRGTEAFF. The CDR3 region has the DNA TGTGCCAGCAGCTTGGACAGGGGGACTGAAGCTTTCTTT.